The clone carrying this TCR beta chain has ten or more counts. Its antigen is not known. The CDR3 has 12 amino acids. Germline V lookup: CDR1 DFQATT, CDR2 SNEGSKA (reference sequence). Trimming removed 5 bases from V and 7 bases from J; junction bases left unmatched: 7. Building the TCR beta libraries relied on iRepertoire HTBI primers, and CDR3 regions underwent Arm-PCR. As processed by the authors: Among the samples, roughly 61 TRBV and 14 TRBJ segments were identified. TCRdb passed the multiplex PCR reads through MiXCR, listing each CDR3 protein once. TCRdb, not the original authors, processed these V and J calls. The top ten hold roughly 23% of the sample, which has around 250,000 distinct CDR3 sequences, about 16% seen once. The sample comes from a study of regulatory T cells in long-lasting Graves disease. General study results and limits: Study was limited to peripheral blood, excluding thyroid tissue. TRBV28, TRBJ1-2 and TRBJ2-5 were favored in persistent disease.

As for time point: newly diagnosed GD, antithyroid drugs for less than 3 months. The TCR library used RNA extracted from PBMCs. The V and J genes are TRBV20-1 and TRBJ2-5, with 7 bases lining up with TRBD1. The sequenced sample was peripheral blood mononuclear cells (PBMCs), obtained at new diagnosis, from a patient treated with antithyroid drugs. The sequence was collected from a female donor with Graves disease. CDR3 DNA sequence: TGCAGTGCTCAGACAGGGTCAGGGACCCAGTACTTC. Its translation is CSAQTGSGTQYF.